These 5 T cell receptor beta chains came from one sample sequenced in a study of cytomegalovirus exposure and HLA in healthy donors. Primers included in the PCR were 60 Vbeta and 13 Jbeta primers. Profiled with immunoSEQ multiplex PCR; TCRdb holds only in-frame clones, not every one. The sample contains 100,000 to 150,000 clones, over 70% of which appear only once. The sample comprised PBMCs. The source is a woman between 50 and 59 years old in good health and CMV-seropositive.

The chain uses TRBV18 and TRBJ1-2, with 9 bases that match TRBD1. The CDR3 sequence is 13 residues long. Germline V gene lookup returns CDR1 KGHSH and CDR2 LQKENI. The ends lost 3 bases at V and 10 bases at J; junction bases unmatched: 6. CDR3 nucleotides: TGTGCCAGCTCACCTGGGACAGGGATGATCTACACCTTC. Translated, it gives CASSPGTGMIYTF.

The chain is built from TRBV7-2 and TRBJ2-7, with D possibly being TRBD2 (5 bases). CDR3 length: 13 amino acids. The V end lost 0 bases, the J end lost 3 bases, and 6 bases lay between the germline ends. CDR1 SGHTA and CDR2 FQGNSA come from the germline V gene. The CDR3 protein is CASSLAEGYEQYF. DNA for the CDR3: TGTGCCAGCAGCTTAGCCGAGGGCTACGAGCAGTACTTC.

V is TRBV28 and J is TRBJ1-5, with D unresolved. From germline, CDR1 is MDHEN and CDR2 SYDVKM. Between the trimmed V and J ends, which lost 8 bases and 7 bases, there was a span of 12 bases. The CDR3 sequence is 12 residues long. The CDR3 loop is CASGDSSQPQHF. The CDR3 DNA follows: TGTGCCAGCGGAGACTCCTCCCAGCCCCAGCATTTT.

The J gene is TRBJ2-3, the V gene TRBV10-1; 9 bases are a match to TRBD2. Germline V CDR1 and CDR2: WNHNN, SYGVQD (reference sequence). The CDR3 is 15 amino acids. V lost 6 bases, J lost 0 bases, and 4 bases stayed unmatched. The CDR3 DNA reads as TGCGCCAGCAGCGAGACTAGCGGTAGCACAGATACGCAGTATTTT. This sequence encodes CASSETSGSTDTQYF.

The chain carries TRBV5-1 and TRBJ2-2, with 9 bases identical to TRBD1. This CDR3 region has 13 residues. CDR1 and CDR2 (germline): SGHRS, YFSETQ. Trimming at V came to 9 bases and at J to 4 bases, leaving 4 bases not matched to a gene. The DNA of the CDR3 is TGCGCCACTACGACAGGGGGCACCGGGGAGCTGTTTTTT. This sequence encodes CATTTGGTGELFF.